This TCR beta chain was obtained from a study of shared clonotypes between healthy human individuals. A remark on this clone: Its antigen is not identified.

Study observations and caveats: All-four-donor shared clonotypes had higher generation probabilities than non-shared clonotypes did. Despite large depth, rarefaction showed incomplete sorted-subset sequencing. Donor clonotype sharing was expected to depend on sequencing depth.

CD45RO-negative, CCR7-selected cells formed the naive CD8 fraction, which excluded terminally differentiated effector memory CD45RA+ cells. Caucasian adults living in Nashville, Tennessee, provided all samples. Sequencing was performed with immunoSEQ multiplex PCR; in TCRdb, only in-frame clones are kept and a portion is missing. The data contain roughly 1,800,000 clones, approximately 94% of them seen just once; the ten biggest clones take up under 1.5%. Germline V CDR1 and CDR2: SEHNR, FQNEAQ (reference sequence). V was pared by 4 bases and J by 3 bases, with 4 bases of the junction left unmatched. The CDR3 has 14 amino acids.

The chain combines TRBV7-9 with TRBJ1-1; TRBD1 matches 8 bases. The material sequenced was naive CD8+ T cells sorted from blood. The clonotype originates from a man aged 18 to 29 in good health. CDR3 region: CASSSGQGYTEAFF. The CDR3 DNA follows: TGTGCCAGCAGCTCAGGACAGGGCTACACTGAAGCTTTCTTT.